Below, one TCR beta chain is given with its context. The antigen remains undetermined. This sample was included in a study of OX40 agonist ivuxolimab in advanced cancers. Study as a whole: The study enrolled dose-escalation patients with hepatocellular carcinoma, melanoma, renal cell or head and neck cancer.

Findings and caveats of the study: Researchers did not establish what antigens the expanded peripheral T cells target. Low normalized clonal expansion also occurred in some nonresponding patients.

Profiling relied on immunoSEQ multiplex PCR, and the TCRdb table lists in-frame clones only, not all of them. This repertoire shows around 18,000 clones, roughly two thirds found once; its top ten account for nearly 25%. This clonotype was obtained from an adult with an advanced solid tumor such as melanoma, head and neck, liver or kidney cancer. The source material was CD4+ or CD8+ T cells sorted from blood, sampled in a trial of the OX40 agonist ivuxolimab.

CDR3 sequence (DNA): TGTGCCAGCAGTGTAGCTAAGAACACAGATACGCAGTATTTT. Residues: CASSVAKNTDTQYF. The V and J genes are TRBV2 and TRBJ2-3, with D uncertain. Trimming took 4 bases from V and 2 from J, leaving 10 bases between them. This CDR3 contains 14 residues. The germline CDR1 and CDR2 sequences are SNHLY and FYNNEI.